This note documents a single TCR beta chain sequence. Its target is not known. All TRB cDNA libraries came from 5' RACE performed with UMI labels. TCRdb re-called the 5' RACE reads and gives one entry per CDR3 protein, without DNA. The sample data list under 60,000 distinct CDR3 sequences. This record comes from a study of CXCR3-negative and CXCR3-positive naive CD8 T cells. In germline, CDR1 is SGHTA, CDR2 FQGNSA. The CDR3 runs to 14 residues. Study observations and caveats: Hydrophobicity of TRB CDR3s was greater in CXCR3-positive naive cells than in CXCR3-negative naive cells.

Specimen: naive CXCR3+ CD8+ T cells from blood. The subset here: CD45RO-CCR7+CD27+CD95- naive CD8+ T cells expressing CXCR3 (TNR3+). V usage is TRBV7-2 and J usage is TRBJ1-5; TCRdb reports TRBD1, a call that lacks DNA to check it against. This clonotype was sampled from a human donor in good health. Some clones in this sample may be carry-over from other donors' samples. The CDR3 is CASSLTGTGQPQHF.